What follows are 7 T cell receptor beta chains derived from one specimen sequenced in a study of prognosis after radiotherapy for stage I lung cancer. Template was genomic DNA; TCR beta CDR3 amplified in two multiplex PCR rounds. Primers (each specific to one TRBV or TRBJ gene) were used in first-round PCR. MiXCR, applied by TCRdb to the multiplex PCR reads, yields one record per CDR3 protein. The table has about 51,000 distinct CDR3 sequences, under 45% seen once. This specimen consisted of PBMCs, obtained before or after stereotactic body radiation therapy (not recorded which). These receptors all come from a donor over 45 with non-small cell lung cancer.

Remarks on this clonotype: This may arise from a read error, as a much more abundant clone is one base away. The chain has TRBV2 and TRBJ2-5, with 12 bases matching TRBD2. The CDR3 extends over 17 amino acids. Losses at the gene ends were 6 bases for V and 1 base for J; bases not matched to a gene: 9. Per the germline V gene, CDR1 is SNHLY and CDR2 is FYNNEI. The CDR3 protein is CASSSGTSGLGQETQYF. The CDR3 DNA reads TGTGCCAGCAGCTCCGGGACTAGCGGGCTGGGCCAAGAGACCCAGTACTTC.

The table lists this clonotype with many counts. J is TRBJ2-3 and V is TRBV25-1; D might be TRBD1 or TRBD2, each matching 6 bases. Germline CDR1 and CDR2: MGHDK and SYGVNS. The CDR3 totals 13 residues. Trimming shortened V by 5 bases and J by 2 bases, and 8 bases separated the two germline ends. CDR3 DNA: TGTGCCAGCAGTTGGGGGGCCACAGATACGCAGTATTTT. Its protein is CASSWGATDTQYF.

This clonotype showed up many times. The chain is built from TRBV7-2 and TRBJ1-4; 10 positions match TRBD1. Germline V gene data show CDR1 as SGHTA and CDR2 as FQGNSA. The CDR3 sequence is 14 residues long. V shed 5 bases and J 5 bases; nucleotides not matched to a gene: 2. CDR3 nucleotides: TGTGCCAGCAGCCGGACAGGGGGAAATGAAAAACTGTTTTTT. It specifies CASSRTGGNEKLFF.

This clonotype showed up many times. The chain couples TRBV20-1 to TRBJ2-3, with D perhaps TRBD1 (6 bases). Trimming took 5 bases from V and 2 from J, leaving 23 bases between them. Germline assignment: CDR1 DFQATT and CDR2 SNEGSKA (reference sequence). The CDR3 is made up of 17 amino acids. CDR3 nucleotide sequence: TGCAGTGCTCCGAACGCACGAGGTGGGGGCCACACAGATACGCAGTATTTT. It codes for CSAPNARGGGHTDTQYF.

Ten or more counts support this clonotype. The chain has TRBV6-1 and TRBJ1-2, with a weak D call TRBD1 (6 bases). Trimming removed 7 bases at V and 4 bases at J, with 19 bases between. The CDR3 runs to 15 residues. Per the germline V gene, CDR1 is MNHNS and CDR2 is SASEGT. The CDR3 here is CASIPGGGAFYGYTF. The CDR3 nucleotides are TGTGCCAGCATCCCCGGCGGGGGGGCATTCTATGGCTACACCTTC.

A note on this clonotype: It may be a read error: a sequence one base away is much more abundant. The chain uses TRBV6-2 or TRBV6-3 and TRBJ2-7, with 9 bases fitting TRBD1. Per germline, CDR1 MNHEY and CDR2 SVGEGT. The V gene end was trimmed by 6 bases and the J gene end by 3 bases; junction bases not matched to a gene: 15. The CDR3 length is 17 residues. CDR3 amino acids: CASSGGTGSLNYYEQYF. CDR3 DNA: TGTGCCAGCAGCGGCGGGACAGGGAGCCTCAATTACTACGAGCAGTACTTC.

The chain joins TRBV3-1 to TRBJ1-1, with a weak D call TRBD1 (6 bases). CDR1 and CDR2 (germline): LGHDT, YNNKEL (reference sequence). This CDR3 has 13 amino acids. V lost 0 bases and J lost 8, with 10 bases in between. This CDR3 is CASSQETGNEAFF. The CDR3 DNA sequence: TGTGCCAGCAGCCAAGAAACAGGGAACGAAGCTTTCTTT.